The 20 T cell receptor beta chains below all came from one sample that was sequenced in a study of T cells after yellow fever vaccination. Via MiXCR, TCRdb re-called the 5' RACE reads, giving one row per CDR3 protein. The repertoire holds 300,000 to 400,000 distinct CDR3 sequences, with around an eighth as singletons. The starting material was CD4+ T cells sorted from PBMCs, obtained 15 days after the yellow fever booster vaccination. These receptors were obtained from a man younger than 35 who received the YFV17D yellow fever vaccine.

This clonotype was detected many times. This chain uses TRBV4-3 with TRBJ2-6, with 7 bases fitting TRBD2. V lost 3 bases, J lost 2 bases, and 13 bases stayed unmatched. CDR1 LGHNA and CDR2 YSLEER come from the germline V gene. CDR3 length: 19 residues. CDR3: CASSHSGRGSGAGANVLTF. The CDR3 nucleotides read TGCGCCAGCAGCCATTCTGGACGGGGCAGCGGGGCTGGGGCCAACGTCCTGACTTTC.

This clonotype has more than one count but fewer than ten. The chain carries TRBV5-1 and TRBJ2-1; 9 nucleotides line up with TRBD1. The junction had 6 bases not matched to a gene; V was cut back by 0 bases and J by 8 bases. The CDR3 totals 15 residues. Per the germline V gene, CDR1 is SGHRS and CDR2 is YFSETQ. CDR3 amino acids: CASSLAGQGTDEQFF. CDR3 DNA sequence: TGCGCCAGCAGCTTGGCCGGACAGGGGACCGATGAGCAGTTCTTC.

The chain recombines TRBV11-2 with TRBJ1-5, with 8 bases matching TRBD1. This CDR3 region has 15 residues. V lost 5 bases to trimming and J lost 2 bases; unmatched junction nucleotides: 5. Germline V gives CDR1 SGHAT, CDR2 FQNNGV. The DNA for the CDR3 is TGTGCCAGCAGCCTAGGACAGGGCCGCAATCAGCCCCAGCATTTT. As protein: CASSLGQGRNQPQHF.

This clonotype was detected many times. The rearrangement joins TRBV20-1 to TRBJ2-1, with D possibly being TRBD2 (5 bases). The CDR3 is made up of 16 amino acids. Germline CDR1 is DFQATT and CDR2 is SNEGSKA (reference sequence). V lost 6 bases and J lost 5, with 23 bases in between. Written as DNA, the CDR3 is TGCAGTGCCGATCCGATGGACTCGTTAGATAACAATGAGCAGTTCTTC. Amino acids: CSADPMDSLDNNEQFF.

V gene TRBV7-8 combines with J gene TRBJ2-5, with 15 bases matching TRBD2. V lost 4 bases to trimming and J lost 1 base; unmatched junction nucleotides: 1. The CDR3 has 16 residues. CDR1 SGHVS and CDR2 FQNEAQ come from the germline V gene. CDR3 sequence: CASSWTSGGAQETQYF. DNA of the CDR3: TGTGCCAGCAGCTGGACTAGCGGGGGGGCCCAAGAGACCCAGTACTTC. The full variable domain, in which reference TRBV7-8 and TRBJ2-5 provide the parts outside the CDR3, is GAGVSQSPRYKVAKRGQDVALRCDPISGHVSLFWYQQALGQGPEFLTYFQNEAQLDKSGLPSDRFFAERPEGSVSTLKIQRTQQEDSAVYLCASSWTSGGAQETQYFGPGTRLLVL.

This chain joins TRBV6-6 and TRBJ1-6; D call uncertain. CDR1 is MNHNY and CDR2 is SVGAGI in the germline V gene (reference sequence). V lost 5 bases and J 5 bases, leaving 4 bases between the germline ends. CDR3 size: 12 residues. CDR3 sequence reads: CASSGDNSPLHF. The CDR3, as DNA: TGTGCCAGCAGTGGAGATAATTCACCCCTCCACTTT.

This chain uses TRBV5-4 with TRBJ2-4, with D perhaps being TRBD1 or TRBD2 (6 bases each). Deletions cut 2 bases from V and 2 bases from J, with 11 bases between. Germline assignment: CDR1 SGHNT and CDR2 YYREEE (reference sequence). There are 15 residues in the CDR3. CDR3 residues: CASSFWGATKNIQYF. The CDR3 region has the DNA TGTGCCAGCAGCTTCTGGGGGGCCACCAAAAACATTCAGTACTTC.

This clonotype has a handful of counts. The chain is built from TRBV15 and TRBJ1-3; tentatively, D is TRBD1 (5 bases). CDR1 and CDR2 from the germline V gene are LNHNV and YYDKDF (reference sequence). The CDR3 contains 12 residues. V was cut by 1 base and J by 8 bases, with 6 bases left in between. The CDR3 protein is CATSRAQDTIYF. The CDR3 region has the DNA TGTGCCACCAGCAGAGCACAGGACACCATATATTTT.

The chain recombines TRBV5-5 with TRBJ2-7; TRBD1 is a possible D gene (6 bases). The CDR3 runs to 14 residues. Germline CDR1 and CDR2: SGHKS and YYEKEE (reference sequence). Trimming took 4 bases from V and 7 from J, leaving 18 bases between them. The CDR3 coding sequence is TGTGCCAGCAGCGTCGGACAGCTAATCGGTGAGCAGTACGTC. It encodes CASSVGQLIGEQYV.

This clonotype was counted between two and nine times. The rearrangement joins TRBV7-8 to TRBJ1-5; D is unresolved. The CDR3 extends over 15 amino acids. V lost 2 bases and J lost 4, with 12 bases in between. Germline CDR1 is SGHVS and CDR2 is FQNEAQ. The CDR3 loop is CASSLRLWGNQPQHF. CDR3 nucleotide sequence: TGTGCCAGCAGCTTAAGGTTGTGGGGAAATCAGCCCCAGCATTTT.

In this sample, this clonotype turned up a few times. The rearrangement links TRBV12-3 or TRBV12-4 to TRBJ2-3; 13 bases match TRBD2. This CDR3 contains 17 residues. The J segment lost 5 bases and the V segment lost 7 bases, leaving 12 bases of the junction unmatched. The CDR3 spells CASTQVLAGGPGDTQYF. In DNA form, the CDR3 reads TGTGCCAGCACCCAAGTACTAGCGGGGGGGCCAGGAGATACGCAGTATTTT.

This chain links TRBV4-2 with TRBJ1-4; D is uncertain. V dropped 2 bases and J dropped 0 bases, with 7 bases sitting between them. The CDR3 is 15 amino acids. Germline V lookup: CDR1 LGHNA, CDR2 YNFKEQ. The CDR3 loop is CASSQTPATNEKLFF. CDR3 DNA sequence: TGTGCCAGCAGCCAAACGCCAGCAACTAATGAAAAACTGTTTTTT.

There are a few counts of this clonotype. The chain uses TRBV4-3 and TRBJ1-3; no clear D gene. This CDR3 region has 13 residues. V was shortened by 4 bases and J by 4 bases, with 8 bases between the two germline ends. From germline, CDR1 is LGHNA and CDR2 YSLEER. The CDR3: CASSPEPGNTIYF. DNA for the CDR3: TGCGCCAGCAGCCCCGAACCAGGAAACACCATATATTTT.

This clonotype occurred a few times. The CDR3 region is CASSDQGAETQYF. CDR3 DNA sequence: TGTGCCAGCAGCGATCAGGGGGCTGAGACCCAGTACTTC. This sequence joins TRBV7-8 and TRBJ2-5; 8 bases are shared with TRBD1. Trimming cost V 5 bases and J 5 bases; bases outside gene matches: 4. CDR1 and CDR2 from the germline V gene are SGHVS and FQNEAQ. The CDR3 runs 13 residues.

The gene calls are TRBV24-1 and TRBJ1-4; D not resolved. V was cut by 3 bases and J by 8 bases, with 12 bases left in between. This CDR3 has 14 amino acids. Germline CDR1 KGHDR, CDR2 SFDVKD. The CDR3 is CATSDGTLREKLFF. CDR3 sequence (DNA): TGTGCCACCAGTGATGGAACGTTAAGGGAAAAACTGTTTTTT.

The gene calls are TRBV7-3 and TRBJ2-1; D remains unclear. Germline V lookup: CDR1 SGHTA, CDR2 FQGTGA. This CDR3 region has 15 residues. V lost 5 bases and J 0 bases, leaving 11 bases between the germline ends. CDR3 coding DNA: TGTGCCAGCAGCGATCCCTTTAGCTCCTACAATGAGCAGTTCTTC. It codes for CASSDPFSSYNEQFF.

This clonotype was seen a few times. The V call is TRBV7-3, the J call TRBJ2-3; weak D call: TRBD1 (5 bases). This CDR3 comprises 14 residues. V was trimmed by 3 bases and J by 3 bases, leaving 10 bases between them. Germline lookup yields CDR1 SGHTA and CDR2 FQGTGA. The CDR3 protein is CASSFRVPTDTQYF. The CDR3 nucleotides read TGTGCCAGCAGCTTCAGGGTACCGACAGATACGCAGTATTTT.

This clonotype appeared many times. The rearrangement joins TRBV6-5 to TRBJ2-1; 9 bases are a match to TRBD1. Germline CDR1 MNHEY, CDR2 SVGAGI. V lost 4 bases and J lost 8; bases outside the gene matches: 6. This CDR3 is 14 amino acids long. CDR3 protein: CASSSSDRGHEQFF. The CDR3 DNA reads as TGTGCCAGCAGTTCATCGGACAGGGGCCATGAGCAGTTCTTC.

This clonotype came up many times. The rearrangement links TRBV9 to TRBJ2-1; D gene ambiguous. This CDR3 spans 14 amino acids. Germline assignment: CDR1 SGDLS and CDR2 YYNGEE. Between the trimmed V and J ends, which lost 5 bases and 0 bases, there was a span of 9 bases. The CDR3 bases are TGTGCCAGCAGGGAGATAAGCTCCTACAATGAGCAGTTCTTC. It is translated as CASREISSYNEQFF. The full variable domain, with the rest looked up from reference TRBV9 and TRBJ2-1, is DSGVTQTPKHLITATGQRVTLRCSPRSGDLSVYWYQQSLDQGLQFLIQYYNGEERAKGNILERFSAQQFPDLHSELNLSSLELGDSALYFCASREISSYNEQFFGPGTRLTVL.

This clonotype was recorded a few times. The chain recombines TRBV6-6 with TRBJ2-2, with D possibly called TRBD1 or TRBD2 (5 bases each). Germline V gene lookup returns CDR1 MNHNY and CDR2 SVGAGI (reference sequence). This CDR3 is built from 15 residues. V was cut by 10 bases and J by 3 bases, with 18 bases left in between. CDR3 nucleotides: TGTGCCATCGAAAACGGGGCTAGCTACACCGGGGAGCTGTTTTTT. Its translation is CAIENGASYTGELFF.